Listed here is a single T cell receptor (beta chain). Antigen: not known. These data come from a study of cytomegalovirus exposure and HLA in healthy donors. It was with 60 Vbeta and 13 Jbeta primers that the PCR ran. Profiled with immunoSEQ multiplex PCR; TCRdb holds only in-frame clones, not every one. Of nearly 110,000 clones listed, roughly 70% are singletons. The study's findings and limits: The authors enumerated 180 or so TCR beta chains as linked to cytomegalovirus.

The sequencing input was PBMCs. The source of this sequence is a male donor in good health and CMV-seropositive.

CDR3 residues: CAIFPGTQDNSPLHF. DNA for the CDR3: TGTGCCATCTTTCCCGGGACACAGGATAATTCACCCCTCCACTTT. This chain links TRBV2 with TRBJ1-6; D is possibly TRBD1 (6 bases). V was shortened by 10 bases and J by 5 bases, with 18 bases between the two germline ends. CDR1 is SNHLY, CDR2 FYNNEI, per germline. The CDR3 consists of 15 residues.